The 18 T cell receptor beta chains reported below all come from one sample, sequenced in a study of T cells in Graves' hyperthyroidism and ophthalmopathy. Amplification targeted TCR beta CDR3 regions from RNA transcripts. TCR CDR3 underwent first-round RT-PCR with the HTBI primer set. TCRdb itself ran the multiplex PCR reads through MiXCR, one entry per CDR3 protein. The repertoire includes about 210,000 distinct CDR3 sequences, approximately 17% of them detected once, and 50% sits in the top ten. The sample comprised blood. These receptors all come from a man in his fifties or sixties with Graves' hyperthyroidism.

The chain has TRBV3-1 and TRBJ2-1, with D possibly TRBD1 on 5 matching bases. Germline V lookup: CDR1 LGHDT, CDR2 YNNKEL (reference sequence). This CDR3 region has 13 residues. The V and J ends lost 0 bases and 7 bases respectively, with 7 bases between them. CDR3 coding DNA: TGTGCCAGCAGCCAAGACAGGGTAAATGAGCAGTTCTTC. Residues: CASSQDRVNEQFF.

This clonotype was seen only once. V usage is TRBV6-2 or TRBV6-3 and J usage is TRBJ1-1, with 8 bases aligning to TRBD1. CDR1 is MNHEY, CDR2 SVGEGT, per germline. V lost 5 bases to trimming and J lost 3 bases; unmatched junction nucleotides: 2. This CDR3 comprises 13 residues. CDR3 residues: CASSVDRDTEAFF. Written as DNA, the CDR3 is TGTGCCAGCAGTGTGGACAGGGACACTGAAGCTTTCTTT.

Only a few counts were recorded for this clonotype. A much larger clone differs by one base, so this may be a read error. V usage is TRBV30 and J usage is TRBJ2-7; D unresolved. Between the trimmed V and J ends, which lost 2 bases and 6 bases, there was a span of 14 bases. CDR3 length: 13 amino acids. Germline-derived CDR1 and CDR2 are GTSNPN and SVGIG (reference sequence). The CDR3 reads CAWSLNGRAEQYF. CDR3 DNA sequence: TGTGCCTGGAGTCTGAACGGGCGCGCCGAGCAGTACTTC.

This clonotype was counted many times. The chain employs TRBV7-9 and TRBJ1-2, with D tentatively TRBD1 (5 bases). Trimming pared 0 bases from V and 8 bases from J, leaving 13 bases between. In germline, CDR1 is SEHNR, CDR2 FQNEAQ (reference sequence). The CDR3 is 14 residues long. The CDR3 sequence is CASSLANLGVGYTF. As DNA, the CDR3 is TGTGCCAGCAGCTTAGCGAACCTAGGGGTCGGCTACACCTTC.

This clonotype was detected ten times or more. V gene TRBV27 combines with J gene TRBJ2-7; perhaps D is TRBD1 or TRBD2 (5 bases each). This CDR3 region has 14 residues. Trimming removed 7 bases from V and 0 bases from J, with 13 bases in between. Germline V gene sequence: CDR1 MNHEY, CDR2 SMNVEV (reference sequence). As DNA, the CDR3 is TGTGCCAGCAAGAGGGCAGGGAACTCCTACGAGCAGTACTTC. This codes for CASKRAGNSYEQYF.

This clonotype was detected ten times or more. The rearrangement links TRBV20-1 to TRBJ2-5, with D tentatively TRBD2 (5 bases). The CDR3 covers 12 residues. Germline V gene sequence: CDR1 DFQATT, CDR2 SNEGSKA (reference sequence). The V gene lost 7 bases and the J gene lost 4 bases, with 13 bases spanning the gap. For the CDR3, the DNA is TGCAGTGTTCTCCGGACTTTAGAGACCCAGTACTTC. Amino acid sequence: CSVLRTLETQYF.

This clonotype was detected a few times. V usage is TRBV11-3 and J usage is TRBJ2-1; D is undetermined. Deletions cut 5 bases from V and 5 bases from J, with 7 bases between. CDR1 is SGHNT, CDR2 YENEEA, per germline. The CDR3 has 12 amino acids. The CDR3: CASSPKNNEQFF. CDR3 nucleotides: TGTGCCAGCAGCCCAAAAAACAATGAGCAGTTCTTC.

The CDR3 here is CASSQDRIGVLFF. The CDR3 nucleotides are TGTGCCAGCAGCCAAGATCGGATAGGCGTGCTGTTTTTT. V usage is TRBV3-1 and J usage is TRBJ2-2; D is unresolved. This CDR3 has 13 residues. V was pared by 0 bases and J by 13 bases, with 12 bases between. Germline V gene data show CDR1 as LGHDT and CDR2 as YNNKEL (reference sequence).

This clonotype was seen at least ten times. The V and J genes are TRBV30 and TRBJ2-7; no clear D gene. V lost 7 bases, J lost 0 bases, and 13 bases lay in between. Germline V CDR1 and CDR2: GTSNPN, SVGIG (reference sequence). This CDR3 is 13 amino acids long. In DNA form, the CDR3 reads TGTGCCTCCTCGTCGGGCCACTCCTACGAGCAGTACTTC. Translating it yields CASSSGHSYEQYF.

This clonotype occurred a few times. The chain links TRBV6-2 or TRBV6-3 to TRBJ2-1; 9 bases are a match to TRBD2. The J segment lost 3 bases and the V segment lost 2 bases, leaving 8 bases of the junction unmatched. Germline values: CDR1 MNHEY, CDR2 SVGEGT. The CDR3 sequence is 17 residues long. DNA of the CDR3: TGTGCCAGCAGTTACGGAGTAGCGGGAGTAATCTACAATGAGCAGTTCTTC. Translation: CASSYGVAGVIYNEQFF.

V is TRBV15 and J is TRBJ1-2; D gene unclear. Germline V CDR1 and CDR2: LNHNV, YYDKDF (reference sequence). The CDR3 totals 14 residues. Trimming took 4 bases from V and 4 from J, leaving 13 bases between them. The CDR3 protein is CATSNLAAGYGYTF. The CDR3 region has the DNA TGTGCCACCAGCAACTTGGCGGCAGGCTATGGCTACACCTTC.

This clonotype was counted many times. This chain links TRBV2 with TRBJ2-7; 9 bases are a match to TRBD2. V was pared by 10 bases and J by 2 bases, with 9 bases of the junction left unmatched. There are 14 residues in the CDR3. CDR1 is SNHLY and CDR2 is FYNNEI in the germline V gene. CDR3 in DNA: TGTGCCATCCAGACTAGCGGCAGTGCCTACGAGCAGTACTTC. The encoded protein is CAIQTSGSAYEQYF.

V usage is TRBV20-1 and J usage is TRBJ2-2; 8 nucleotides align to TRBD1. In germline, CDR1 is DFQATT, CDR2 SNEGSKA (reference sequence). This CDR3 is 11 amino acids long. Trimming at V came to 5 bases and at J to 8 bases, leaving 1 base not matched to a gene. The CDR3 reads CSAGDRGELFF. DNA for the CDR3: TGCAGTGCTGGGGACAGGGGGGAGCTGTTTTTT.

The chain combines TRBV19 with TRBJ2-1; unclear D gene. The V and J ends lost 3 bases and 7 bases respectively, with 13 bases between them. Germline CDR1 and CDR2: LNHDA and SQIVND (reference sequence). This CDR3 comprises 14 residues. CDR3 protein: CASSIFQAPNEQFF. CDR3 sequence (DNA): TGTGCCAGTAGTATCTTTCAGGCACCGAATGAGCAGTTCTTC. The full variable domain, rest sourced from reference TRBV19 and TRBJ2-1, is DGGITQSPKYLFRKEGQNVTLSCEQNLNHDAMYWYRQDPGQGLRLIYYSQIVNDFQKGDIAEGYSVSREKKESFPLTVTSAQKNPTAFYLCASSIFQAPNEQFFGPGTRLTVL.

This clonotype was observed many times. The CDR3 is CASSYLAGNYGYTF. The CDR3 DNA sequence: TGTGCCAGCAGTTACCTGGCAGGGAACTATGGCTACACCTTC. The chain employs TRBV6-2 or TRBV6-3 and TRBJ1-2; weak D call: TRBD1 (5 bases). Germline values: CDR1 MNHEY, CDR2 SVGEGT. This CDR3 has 14 residues. The germline V and J ends were trimmed by 2 bases and 2 bases, with 9 bases remaining between them.

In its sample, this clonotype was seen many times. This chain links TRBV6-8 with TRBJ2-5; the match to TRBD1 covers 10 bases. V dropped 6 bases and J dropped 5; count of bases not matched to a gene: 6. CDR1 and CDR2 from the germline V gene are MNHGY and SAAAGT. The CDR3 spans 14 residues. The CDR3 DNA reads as TGTGCCAGCAGGCCGGGACAGGGGATGGAGACCCAGTACTTC. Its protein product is CASRPGQGMETQYF.

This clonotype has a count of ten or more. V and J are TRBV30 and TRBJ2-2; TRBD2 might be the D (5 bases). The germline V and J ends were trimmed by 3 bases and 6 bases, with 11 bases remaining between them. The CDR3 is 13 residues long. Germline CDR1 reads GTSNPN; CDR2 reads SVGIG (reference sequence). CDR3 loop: CAWRAGPPGELFF. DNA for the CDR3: TGTGCCTGGAGGGCGGGCCCCCCCGGGGAGCTGTTTTTT.

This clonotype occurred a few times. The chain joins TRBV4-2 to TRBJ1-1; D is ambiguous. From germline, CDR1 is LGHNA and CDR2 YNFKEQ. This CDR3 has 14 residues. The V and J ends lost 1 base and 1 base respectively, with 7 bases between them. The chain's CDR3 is CASSQAGRNTEAFF. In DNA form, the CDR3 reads TGTGCCAGCAGCCAAGCGGGCAGGAACACTGAAGCTTTCTTT.